These 7 T cell receptor beta chains originate from one sample sequenced in a study of blood T cell repertoires in COVID-19. This table comes from immunoSEQ multiplex PCR, and its TCRdb copy is limited to in-frame clones, with some not included. The top ten hold roughly 0.25% of the sample, which has just over 650,000 clones, around 90% seen once. Input material: peripheral blood. Receptor source: a woman younger than 30 with acute or convalescent COVID-19.

The chain carries TRBV5-1 and TRBJ1-1; TRBD1 might be the D (6 bases). The V gene's germline CDR1 is SGHRS and CDR2 YFSETQ. The CDR3 contains 15 residues. With 2 bases removed from V and 8 bases from J, the gap between germline ends came to 19 bases. CDR3 residues: CASSLELPGQSEAFF. The DNA of the CDR3 is TGCGCCAGCAGCTTAGAGTTACCGGGACAATCCGAAGCTTTCTTT. The variable domain in full, with the rest retrieved from reference TRBV5-1 and TRBJ1-1, is KAGVTQTPRYLIKTRGQQVTLSCSPISGHRSVSWYQQTPGQGLQFLFEYFSETQRNKGNFPGRFSGRQFSNSRSEMNVSTLELGDSALYLCASSLELPGQSEAFFGQGTRLTVV.

This clone was seen just once. The rearrangement uses TRBV7-2 and TRBJ2-1; 9 bases are a match to TRBD1. The CDR3 spans 15 residues. Germline CDR1 is SGHTA and CDR2 is FQGNSA. With V trimmed by 1 base and J by 5 bases, 3 bases remained unmatched. The CDR3 reads CASSLGTGANNEQFF. CDR3 sequence (DNA): TGTGCCAGCAGCTTAGGGACAGGGGCAAACAATGAGCAGTTCTTC. Supplemented by reference TRBV7-2 and TRBJ2-1, the full variable domain reads GAGVSQSPSNKVTEKGKDVELRCDPISGHTALYWYRQSLGQGLEFLIYFQGNSAPDKSGLPSDRFSAERTGGSVSTLTIQRTQQEDSAVYLCASSLGTGANNEQFFGPGTRLTVL.

V and J are TRBV27 and TRBJ1-4; D remains ambiguous. Trimming took off 7 bases at V and 2 bases at J, with 14 bases between the two ends. Germline assignment: CDR1 MNHEY and CDR2 SMNVEV (reference sequence). The CDR3 has 15 amino acids. For the CDR3, the DNA is TGTGCCAGCAATAAGGATGGAGTGACTAATGAAAAACTGTTTTTT. This sequence encodes CASNKDGVTNEKLFF.

The gene calls are TRBV7-9 and TRBJ2-5, with TRBD1 matching 9 bases. V was clipped by 5 bases and J by 4 bases; unmatched bases: 8. Germline CDR1 reads SEHNR; CDR2 reads FQNEAQ (reference sequence). The CDR3 is 15 residues long. Here the CDR3 reads CASSDGQGLGETQYF. CDR3 sequence (DNA): TGTGCCAGCAGCGATGGACAGGGGCTGGGAGAGACCCAGTACTTC.

The chain uses TRBV6-2 or TRBV6-3 and TRBJ1-2; D gene uncertain. V was shortened by 5 bases and J by 4 bases, with 14 bases between the two germline ends. Germline loops: CDR1 MNHEY, CDR2 SVGEGT. This CDR3 region has 14 residues. The CDR3, as DNA: TGTGCCAGCAGTCGAACAACAGTCGGCTATGGCTACACCTTC. It encodes CASSRTTVGYGYTF.

The V gene is TRBV5-1, the J gene TRBJ2-5; no clear D. In germline, CDR1 is SGHRS, CDR2 YFSETQ. V was shortened by 4 bases and J by 1 base, with 14 bases between the two germline ends. There are 15 residues in the CDR3. As DNA, the CDR3 is TGCGCCAGCAGCCCGGCCGCGTCGGGCCAAGAGACCCAGTACTTC. This sequence encodes CASSPAASGQETQYF.

This clone came up once. This rearrangement joins TRBV7-9 to TRBJ1-4, with 8 positions matching TRBD1. Germline CDR1 and CDR2: SEHNR and FQNEAQ (reference sequence). The CDR3 runs 13 residues. V lost 3 bases to trimming and J lost 8 bases; unmatched junction nucleotides: 2. The CDR3 coding sequence is TGTGCCAGCAGCTTCGGACAGGGCGAAAAACTGTTTTTT. Protein sequence: CASSFGQGEKLFF.